This T cell receptor beta chain was identified during a study of T cell responses to AZD1222 COVID-19 vaccine. The germline V gene has CDR1 SGDLS and CDR2 YYNGEE. Trimming cost V 1 base and J 0 bases, with 12 bases left between them. The CDR3 has 16 residues. With regard to this clone: Its cognate antigen is unknown.

The study, taken as a whole, reports: It was only 6 or 7 AZD1222 recipients who were seropositive at baseline. Repertoires were obtained only post-peak T cell response.

Data came from immunoSEQ multiplex PCR; TCRdb stores just in-frame clones and leaves some out. The sample includes 40,000 or so clones, around four fifths seen only once; the top ten take approximately 20%. The material sequenced was peripheral blood, taken 28 days after the second AZD1222 dose. The clonotype comes from an adult who received the AZD1222 COVID-19 vaccine. The rearrangement joins TRBV9 to TRBJ2-3; maybe TRBD2 (5 bases). CDR3 sequence: CASSVRGETSTDTQYF. The DNA for the CDR3 is TGTGCCAGCAGCGTACGGGGTGAAACTAGCACAGATACGCAGTATTTT. The full variable domain, completed using reference TRBV9 and TRBJ2-3, is DSGVTQTPKHLITATGQRVTLRCSPRSGDLSVYWYQQSLDQGLQFLIQYYNGEERAKGNILERFSAQQFPDLHSELNLSSLELGDSALYFCASSVRGETSTDTQYFGPGTRLTVL.